The entry below describes one T cell receptor (beta chain). This clone's antigen is unknown. Base-call qualities are not available, and no considerably larger clone is one nucleotide away. Healthy HIV-negative adults with no recently reported acute infections or vaccinations were included as donors. Only Caucasian adults living in Nashville, Tennessee, USA were represented among the donors. CD4+ T cells were enriched by magnetic negative selection; naive cells were then positively selected on CD45RA, and the negative fraction formed the memory subset. Blood was collected by leukapheresis, and PBMCs were isolated by Ficoll-Histopaque density gradient centrifugation and then cryopreserved in liquid nitrogen vapor phase. Purity and quantity of every magnetically sorted T cell population were checked by analytical flow cytometry. From each sorted fraction, genomic DNA was isolated and quantified by UV absorbance on a Nanodrop 2000c.

Using the deep immunoSEQ assay, TCR CDR3 regions were amplified from genomic DNA by multiplex PCR. Genomic DNA extracted from each cell subset was distributed evenly over all wells of several immunoSEQ 96-well plates, and each plate served as one replicate. Each replicate PCR for sorted subsets received approximately 200 ng genomic DNA, equal to 30,000 or so T cell genomes. Purified libraries were measured with a Qubit 3.0 fluorometer, size-checked on a Bioanalyzer 2100, and measured again with the KAPA Library Quantification kit. A separate single-read 150-cycle Illumina NextSeq 550 flow cell was used to sequence each immunoSEQ 96-well plate. As for the original processing: Because the immunoSEQ output held only junctional sequences and lacked quality scores, the filtering could not match the filtering applied to full-length reads. Sequences were annotated with PyIR, a Python wrapper for IgBLAST v1.9, and V/J genes and CDR3 were assigned using IMGT germline references. Reads were filtered out if the reads had weak V/J assignments (E-value above 1e-6), no CDR3, stop codons, out-of-frame junctions, or ambiguous translated residues. V3J clonotypes were defined by identical inferred V gene, J gene, and CDR3 amino acid sequence. The percentage overlap between two repertoires was calculated by dividing the number of shared unique clonotypes by the size of the smaller repertoire. Repertoire richness was assessed with RTK rarefaction, the Chao1 estimator, and Recon v2.1 estimates of unobserved clonotypes. Generation probabilities for all TCRbeta clonotypes obtained by the gDNA method from a few donors were computed using OLGA. The clones in this table, taken by TCRdb from immuneACCESS, are in-frame only. Not every clone is retained; where verified, under half of the shortfall comes from an unresolved V gene, and the cause of the rest is unknown. The D gene and trimming were derived from the DNA, and the V and J assignments and clone size from that table. The sample includes approximately 2.5 million clones, with approximately 94% observed a single time. The ten largest clones add up to about 0.34% of the sample.

These data come from a study of shared clonotypes between healthy human individuals (TCRdb year 2020). The study in broad terms: A couple of women and a few men aged 18 to 49 years were included in the cohort. Per donor, three plates each were used for CD4 naive and CD4 memory, two for CD8 naive, and one for CD8 memory. To estimate repertoire size and how much clonotypes are shared between individuals, the study performed deep sequencing of blood TCR repertoires from 4 to 6 healthy adults. To increase sequencing depth and limit assay-specific biases, different laboratories used diverse techniques to prepare libraries and sequence TCR repertoires. Each donor's leukapheresis produced roughly between about 0.85 and 10 billion PBMCs. Overall study outcomes, separate from this receptor: Rarefaction of sorted-subset datasets indicated incomplete sequencing despite the large sequencing depth. Compared with non-shared clonotypes, the clonotypes found in all four sorted-subset donors had higher generation probabilities. Because the study included only a small number of donors, the genetic and exposure-history diversity represented was limited. Based on pairwise subsampling, the degree of clonotype sharing among donors was expected to be affected by sequencing depth. About 5% of naive CD4, more than 3% of naive CD8, about 2.1% of memory CD4, and over 0.35% of memory CD8 clonotypes were shared across a few donors. Naive subsets generally had larger estimated clonotype richness than memory subsets did. Sampling was restricted to blood, and TCR repertoires in tissue are likely to differ from TCR repertoires in blood.

The sequence was collected from a man younger than 35 in good health. Some clones in this sample may be carry-over from other donors' samples. The specimen was naive CD4+ T cells from PBMCs. This specimen's cell subset or site label, per the study, means: CD45RA+ positively selected.

The CDR3 protein: CASSLRGQIQETQYF. The nucleotide sequence reads as follows: TGCGCCAGCAGCTTGCGTGGACAGATCCAAGAGACCCAGTACTTC. Recombination joined TRBV5-1 with TRBJ2-5, and the D gene may be TRBD1, 6 bases matching. Sequences SGHRS (CDR1) and YFSETQ (CDR2) are obtained from the germline V gene. V drops 1 base and J drops 1 base, leaving 11 bases in between. The CDR3 has 15 amino acids, counting the end cysteine and phenylalanine. Solely the CDR3 DNA is kept, with 45 bases framed from the first base.